This TCR beta chain emerged from a study of vaccination and CD4 T cells after COVID-19. Regarding the study as a whole: The study sampled relatively few convalescent patients and omitted early post-infection timepoints. Median SARS-CoV-2-reactive clonotype numbers went from roughly 19 to 38; this increase was not significant.

As to this clonotype: Its cognate antigen is unknown.

Treatment defined: roughly ten-day PBMC culture with coronavirus spike peptide pools or control peptides (ViraFEST assay). Investigators obtained the unexposed donor's CD4+ T cells before the COVID-19 pandemic (2011-2018). With SARS-CoV-2 S/N and four cold-coronavirus spikes, unexposed-donor CD4+ T cells were probed, cells permitting. The germline V gene encodes CDR1 GTSNPN and CDR2 SVGIG (reference sequence). CDR3 length equals 12 residues. V was clipped by 3 bases and J by 7 bases, with 10 bases between them. The Oncomine TCR Beta short-read assay sequenced DNA from cultured CD4+ T cells. It was cultured CD4+ T cells from which genomic DNA was extracted. From the PCR reads, TCRdb called clonotypes with MiXCR, one entry per CDR3 protein. The table records several thousand distinct CDR3 sequences, roughly a quarter of them present only once.

The sequencing sample was made of CD4+ T cells from blood, cultured in vitro. This receptor was taken from a human donor in good health. V is TRBV30 and J is TRBJ2-1; D not resolved. CDR3 in DNA: TGTGCCTGGAGGCCCGTCAAGAATGAGCAGTTCTTC. Translated, it gives CAWRPVKNEQFF.